This is a list of T cell receptor beta chains from one sample in a study of blood T cell repertoires in COVID-19. Libraries were prepared by immunoSEQ multiplex PCR; TCRdb keeps only in-frame clonotypes and omits some of them. The repertoire holds roughly 83,000 clones, with 70% to 90% as singletons. Material for sequencing was peripheral blood. Receptors originate from an elderly man with active or convalescent COVID-19. Each CDR3 is given with its conserved first and last residue. D genes are given only for firm matches. Some rows mark clone size as missing; the rest say once, few, many or name a class of expanded clone.

d_call clone_size j_call v_call cdr3_aa cdr3_nt
- - TRBJ1-1 TRBV6-5 CASRFDTTNTEAFF TGTGCCAGCAGGTTTGACACGACGAACACTGAAGCTTTCTTT
TRBD1 few TRBJ1-1 TRBV6-5 CASRQGWNTEAFF TGTGCCAGCAGACAGGGGTGGAACACTGAAGCTTTCTTT
TRBD1 - TRBJ1-2 TRBV9 CASRSQGVEGYTF TGTGCCAGCAGGTCCCAGGGGGTAGAAGGCTACACCTTC
- - TRBJ2-3 TRBV5-1 CASSLGEDTQYF TGCGCCAGCAGCTTAGGGGAAGATACGCAGTATTTT
TRBD1 - TRBJ1-5 TRBV24-1 CATSDTGVPGNQPQHF TGTGCCACCAGTGATACAGGGGTCCCTGGCAATCAGCCCCAGCATTTT
- - TRBJ2-6 TRBV7-2 CASSLVTGGFGANVLTF TGTGCCAGCAGCTTAGTAACCGGGGGTTTTGGGGCCAACGTCCTGACTTTC
TRBD2 - TRBJ2-5 TRBV14 CASRAGVTGETQYF TGTGCCAGTCGGGCGGGAGTCACTGGAGAGACCCAGTACTTC
TRBD1 - TRBJ2-3 TRBV24-1 CATSDPGQGVADTQYF TGTGCCACCAGTGATCCGGGACAGGGGGTGGCAGATACGCAGTATTTT
- - TRBJ1-2 TRBV12-3/TRBV12-4 CASRGGGSYGYTF TGTGCCAGCAGGGGAGGGGGTTCCTATGGCTACACCTTC
TRBD1 - TRBJ1-1 TRBV29-1 CSAAGQLNTEAFF TGCAGCGCTGCGGGACAGTTGAACACTGAAGCTTTCTTT
TRBD2 - TRBJ2-1 TRBV7-2 CASRRTPRTSGYNEQFF TGTGCCAGCAGACGTACACCCCGGACTAGCGGGTACAATGAGCAGTTCTTC
- once TRBJ2-3 TRBV3-1/TRBV3-2 CASSPPEAGSPDTQYF TGTGCCAGCAGCCCTCCGGAGGCGGGATCCCCAGATACGCAGTATTTT
TRBD2 - TRBJ2-3 TRBV5-8 CASSLDISGGADTQYF TGTGCCAGCAGCTTGGATATTAGCGGGGGTGCAGATACGCAGTATTTT
- - TRBJ1-4 TRBV9 CASSVAAAGGEKLFF TGTGCCAGCAGCGTAGCGGCCGCCGGCGGGGAAAAACTGTTTTTT
- - TRBJ1-5 TRBV20-1 CSASQGSISNQPQHF TGCAGTGCTAGTCAGGGCAGTATTAGCAATCAGCCCCAGCATTTT
- - TRBJ1-1 TRBV7-9 CASSLEQKNTEAFF TGTGCCAGCAGCTTAGAACAGAAGAACACTGAAGCTTTCTTT
- - TRBJ1-1 TRBV19 CASSTSRGTEAFF TGTGCCAGTAGTACTAGTCGCGGCACTGAAGCTTTCTTT
- - TRBJ2-5 TRBV7-9 CASSRSGGGFGQETQYF TGTGCCAGCAGCCGATCAGGGGGAGGATTTGGGCAAGAGACCCAGTACTTC
TRBD2 - TRBJ2-5 TRBV5-1 CASSDGLARETQYF TGCGCCAGCAGCGATGGACTAGCGAGAGAGACCCAGTACTTC
TRBD2 - TRBJ2-5 TRBV5-1 CASSLEGRVQETQYF TGCGCCAGCAGCTTGGAAGGGAGGGTACAAGAGACCCAGTACTTC
- few TRBJ1-5 TRBV5-1 CASSTILLSNQPQHF TGCGCCAGCAGCACTATACTATTAAGCAATCAGCCCCAGCATTTT
- - TRBJ2-5 TRBV6-1 CASSSLALQETQYF TGTGCCAGCAGCTCCCTAGCGCTCCAAGAGACCCAGTACTTC
- - TRBJ1-4 TRBV12-3/TRBV12-4 CASSLPPNEKLFF TGTGCCAGCAGTTTACCCCCAAATGAAAAACTGTTTTTT
- - TRBJ2-2 TRBV7-2 CASRYGGAAGELFF TGTGCCAGCAGGTACGGTGGAGCGGCCGGGGAGCTGTTTTTT
- - TRBJ1-2 TRBV28 CASSGQPPYGYTF TGTGCCAGCAGTGGGCAGCCTCCCTATGGCTACACCTTC
- - TRBJ1-3 TRBV2 CASSVTGAGNTIYF TGTGCCAGCAGTGTAACAGGCGCTGGAAACACCATATATTTT
TRBD1 - TRBJ2-1 TRBV5-4 CASSLVQGVGEQFF TGTGCCAGCAGCTTGGTACAGGGGGTCGGTGAGCAGTTCTTC
- - TRBJ2-1 TRBV20-1 CSATLAYEQFF TGCAGTGCTACACTAGCCTATGAGCAGTTCTTC
TRBD1 many TRBJ1-5 TRBV28 CASSAQGLVGQPQHF TGTGCCAGCAGTGCACAGGGGTTAGTAGGTCAGCCCCAGCATTTT
TRBD1 few TRBJ1-5 TRBV4-2 CASSQGWQGDQPQHF TGTGCCAGCAGCCAAGGTTGGCAGGGGGACCAGCCCCAGCATTTT
TRBD1 - TRBJ2-5 TRBV7-9 CASSPHAGQGGETQYF TGTGCCAGCAGCCCCCATGCGGGACAGGGTGGAGAGACCCAGTACTTC
- - TRBJ2-5 TRBV19 CASRGRQETQYF TGTGCCAGTCGGGGTCGCCAAGAGACCCAGTACTTC
- - TRBJ1-5 TRBV19 CASSMQAISNQPQHF TGTGCCAGTAGTATGCAGGCCATTAGCAATCAGCCCCAGCATTTT
TRBD1 - TRBJ1-2 TRBV18 CASSPTRQGASGYTF TGTGCCAGCTCACCAACAAGACAGGGGGCCTCTGGCTACACCTTC
- - TRBJ2-2 TRBV6-5 CASSRTATLSGELFF TGTGCCAGCAGCCGGACAGCCACCTTGTCCGGGGAGCTGTTTTTT
- - TRBJ2-5 TRBV3-1/TRBV3-2 CASSQVRGLEETQYF TGTGCCAGCAGCCAAGTAAGGGGTTTGGAAGAGACCCAGTACTTC
TRBD1 - TRBJ1-5 TRBV30 CAWSGTGSNQPQHF TGTGCCTGGAGCGGGACAGGTTCGAATCAGCCCCAGCATTTT
TRBD1 few TRBJ1-2 TRBV19 CASRTGNGYTF TGTGCCAGTCGGACAGGGAATGGCTACACCTTC
- - TRBJ1-6 TRBV6-5 CASSYSLEWNSPLHF TGTGCCAGCAGTTACTCGTTGGAGTGGAATTCACCCCTCCACTTT
TRBD1 - TRBJ1-1 TRBV10-3 CAISYSDRGQSAFF TGTGCCATCAGTTACTCGGACAGGGGGCAATCGGCTTTCTTT
- - TRBJ2-2 TRBV19 CASSATRLGTGELFF TGTGCCAGTAGTGCTACTAGGTTGGGCACCGGGGAGCTGTTTTTT
- - TRBJ2-2 TRBV25-1 CASSEKYGELFF TGTGCCAGCAGTGAAAAATACGGGGAGCTGTTTTTT
- - TRBJ1-1 TRBV18 CASSPLPGNTEAFF TGTGCCAGCTCACCACTTCCGGGAAACACTGAAGCTTTCTTT
- - TRBJ1-6 TRBV12-5 CASGAQQGSNSPLHF TGTGCTAGTGGTGCCCAACAGGGTTCGAATTCACCCCTCCACTTT
TRBD1 - TRBJ1-4 TRBV25-1 CASLPATGLVEKLFF TGTGCCAGCCTCCCCGCGACAGGGTTGGTTGAAAAACTGTTTTTT
- - TRBJ1-5 TRBV19 CASSTGGRSNQPQHF TGTGCCAGTAGTACTGGGGGCCGCAGCAATCAGCCCCAGCATTTT
- - TRBJ2-5 TRBV9 CASSATNYQETQYF TGTGCCAGCAGCGCGACAAATTATCAAGAGACCCAGTACTTC
TRBD1 - TRBJ2-1 TRBV5-8 CASSDRANNEQFF TGTGCCAGCAGCGACAGGGCGAACAATGAGCAGTTCTTC
- once TRBJ1-3 TRBV5-1 CASSAWRGGETRNTIYF TGCGCCAGCAGCGCATGGCGTGGGGGCGAGACTCGAAACACCATATATTTT
- once TRBJ1-1 TRBV5-1 CASSLTWRMAEAFF TGCGCCAGCAGCTTGACATGGAGGATGGCTGAAGCTTTCTTT
TRBD1 few TRBJ1-2 TRBV7-9 CASSLTGETGYTF TGTGCCAGCAGCTTAACAGGGGAAACTGGCTACACCTTC
TRBD2 - TRBJ2-3 TRBV5-1 CASSYGTSGSTDTQYF TGCGCCAGCAGCTACGGGACTAGCGGGAGCACAGATACGCAGTATTTT